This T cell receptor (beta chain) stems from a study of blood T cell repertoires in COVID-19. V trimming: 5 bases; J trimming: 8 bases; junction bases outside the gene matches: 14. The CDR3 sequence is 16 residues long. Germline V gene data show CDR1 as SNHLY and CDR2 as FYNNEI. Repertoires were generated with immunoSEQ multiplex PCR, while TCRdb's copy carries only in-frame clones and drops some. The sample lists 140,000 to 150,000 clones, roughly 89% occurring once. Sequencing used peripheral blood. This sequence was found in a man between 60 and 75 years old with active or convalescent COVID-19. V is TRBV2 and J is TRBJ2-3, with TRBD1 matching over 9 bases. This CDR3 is CASSMTGGDSGATQYF. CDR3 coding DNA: TGTGCCAGCAGTATGACAGGGGGTGATAGCGGAGCTACGCAGTATTTT.